These T cell receptor beta chains were read from a single sample in a study of blood T cell repertoires in COVID-19. Profiling relied on immunoSEQ multiplex PCR, and the TCRdb table lists in-frame clones only, not all of them. The sample lists approximately 200,000 clones, about 85% seen once, with roughly a sixth in the top ten. Sequencing was performed on PBMCs or T cells enriched from blood (not recorded which). These receptors originate from a man in his forties or fifties who had recovered from COVID-19. CDR3s include the opening cysteine and the closing phenylalanine or tryptophan. D genes are given only for firm matches. Not every row has a clone size; where given, it reads once, few, many or a size class.

TRBV12-3/TRBV12-4	.	12	once	TRBJ2-1	CASAPGGNEQFF	TGTGCCAGCGCCCCAGGGGGGAATGAGCAGTTCTTC
TRBV9	.	15	.	TRBJ1-6	CASSSRQLNNSPLHF	TGTGCCAGCAGCAGCCGACAGCTGAACAATTCACCCCTCCACTTT
TRBV7-3	.	14	.	TRBJ1-3	CASSQTGTGNTIYF	TGTGCCAGCAGTCAGACAGGAACCGGAAACACCATATATTTT
TRBV27	TRBD1	14	.	TRBJ2-7	CASTLGQGVGEQYF	TGTGCCAGCACCCTAGGACAGGGAGTTGGCGAGCAGTACTTC
TRBV18	TRBD1	15	.	TRBJ2-7	CASSPVGQGTYEQYF	TGTGCCAGCTCACCAGTGGGACAGGGGACTTACGAGCAGTACTTC
TRBV24-1	TRBD1	18	.	TRBJ2-1	CATSDLSQGESSYNEQFF	TGTGCCACCAGTGATTTGAGTCAGGGGGAAAGCTCCTACAATGAGCAGTTCTTC
TRBV9	.	14	.	TRBJ1-6	CASSATENNSPLHF	TGTGCCAGCAGCGCGACAGAAAATAATTCACCCCTCCACTTT
TRBV4-1	TRBD1	14	.	TRBJ2-7	CASSIQGETYEQYF	TGCGCCAGCAGCATACAGGGGGAGACCTACGAGCAGTACTTC
TRBV19	TRBD2	15	.	TRBJ2-1	CASSMVAGGNNEQFF	TGTGCCAGTAGTATGGTAGCGGGGGGAAACAATGAGCAGTTCTTC
TRBV27	.	14	.	TRBJ2-1	CASAPVGTWNEQFF	TGTGCCAGCGCTCCCGTGGGCACCTGGAATGAGCAGTTCTTC
TRBV27	.	15	few	TRBJ1-5	CASSLDGIGNQPQHF	TGTGCCAGCAGTTTAGACGGGATCGGCAATCAGCCCCAGCATTTT
TRBV5-1	.	14	.	TRBJ1-1	CASSLAGGASEAFF	TGCGCCAGCAGCTTGGCCGGTGGAGCCTCTGAAGCTTTCTTT
TRBV4-1	.	15	.	TRBJ2-2	CASSQFMRASGELFF	TGCGCCAGCAGCCAATTTATGCGGGCGTCCGGGGAGCTGTTTTTT
TRBV7-3	TRBD2	16	.	TRBJ2-2	CASSRTGLAVTGELFF	TGTGCCAGCAGCCGTACCGGGCTAGCGGTCACCGGGGAGCTGTTTTTT
TRBV19	TRBD2	15	.	TRBJ2-7	CASSPGLAGVYEQYF	TGTGCCAGTAGTCCAGGACTAGCGGGAGTCTACGAGCAGTACTTC
TRBV20-1	TRBD1	17	.	TRBJ2-7	CSASYNTGGFSSYEQYF	TGCAGTGCTAGTTACAACACAGGGGGCTTTAGCTCCTACGAGCAGTACTTC
TRBV2	.	14	.	TRBJ1-4	CASSGQGTNEKLFF	TGTGCCAGCAGTGGCCAGGGGACTAATGAAAAACTGTTTTTT
TRBV5-1	TRBD1	14	.	TRBJ2-3	CATSPQGGTDTQYF	TGCGCCACCAGTCCTCAGGGGGGCACAGATACGCAGTATTTT
TRBV5-1	TRBD2	12	.	TRBJ2-1	CASRASGNEQFF	TGCGCCAGCAGGGCTAGCGGCAATGAGCAGTTCTTC
TRBV2	TRBD2	16	.	TRBJ2-7	CASSVLLAARSYEQYF	TGTGCCAGCAGTGTCCTACTAGCGGCAAGATCCTACGAGCAGTACTTC
TRBV9	.	13	.	TRBJ2-2	CASSVATGRELFF	TGTGCCAGCAGCGTAGCTACCGGGAGGGAGCTGTTTTTT
TRBV28	TRBD1	14	once	TRBJ1-6	CASRKGQGNSPLHF	TGTGCCAGCAGAAAGGGACAGGGGAATTCACCCCTCCACTTT
TRBV19	.	18	.	TRBJ1-3	CASSSLFFDSESGNTIYF	TGTGCCAGTAGTAGCCTTTTCTTTGACAGCGAGTCTGGAAACACCATATATTTT
TRBV5-1	TRBD1	15	.	TRBJ2-7	CASSIWTGRPYEQYF	TGCGCCAGCAGCATCTGGACAGGCCGCCCCTACGAGCAGTACTTC
TRBV28	.	15	.	TRBJ2-5	CASVEGTGGGETQYF	TGTGCCAGCGTTGAGGGGACGGGAGGGGGCGAGACCCAGTACTTC
TRBV5-1	.	17	once	TRBJ2-7	CASSQNALGAASYEQYF	TGCGCCAGCAGCCAAAACGCCTTAGGGGCGGCTTCTTACGAGCAGTACTTC
TRBV6-5	.	13	.	TRBJ1-3	CASWRASGNTIYF	TGTGCCAGCTGGAGAGCCTCTGGAAACACCATATATTTT